These 13 T cell receptor beta chains share one sample of origin, sequenced in a study of T cell responses to AZD1222 COVID-19 vaccine (TCRdb year 2021). Library preparation employed the immunoSEQ multiplex PCR assay. This is the immuneACCESS table as TCRdb keeps it, with only in-frame sequences that have V and J called. A part of the clones is gone; compared with another copy, unresolved V genes explain less than half, and the rest is unexplained. Across this sample there are about 270,000 clones, with around 92% seen only once. The ten largest clones capture less than 0.65% of the sample. The time point label, read with the paper, signifies: about 28 days (+/-7) after the second vaccine dose. The starting material was peripheral blood, obtained 28 days after the second AZD1222 dose. These receptors came from an adult who received the AZD1222 COVID-19 vaccine.

The chain joins TRBV3-1 (or the pseudogene TRBV3-2) to TRBJ2-7; D is uncertain. This CDR3 is built from 12 residues. Trimming stripped 1 base from V and 5 bases from J, with 6 bases between. CDR1 LGHDT and CDR2 YNNKEL come from the germline V gene (reference sequence). The CDR3 bases are TGTGCCAGCAGCCAAGTCGTCCACGAGCAGTACTTC. The encoded protein is CASSQVVHEQYF.

This clone was found a few times. The chain uses TRBV4-1 and TRBJ2-7, with a tentative D call TRBD2 (5 bases). Germline V gene lookup returns CDR1 MGHRA and CDR2 YSYEKL. This CDR3 spans 15 amino acids. V lost 1 base and J lost 7, with 17 bases in between. Written as DNA, the CDR3 is TGCGCCAGCAGCCAAGTTCCGTCGGGGTTGAGTGAGCAGTACTTC. Protein sequence: CASSQVPSGLSEQYF.

The V and J genes are TRBV4-3 and TRBJ1-2; D gene uncertain. The germline V and J ends were trimmed by 4 bases and 1 base, with 4 bases remaining between them. This CDR3 spans 12 amino acids. Germline lookup yields CDR1 LGHNA and CDR2 YSLEER. The CDR3 is CASSPGNYGYTF. The CDR3 DNA reads as TGCGCCAGCAGCCCTGGTAACTATGGCTACACCTTC.

The chain uses TRBV4-1 and TRBJ1-1; D gene unclear. V was pared by 3 bases and J by 6 bases, with 14 bases between. Germline CDR1 is MGHRA and CDR2 is YSYEKL. CDR3 length: 14 amino acids. The CDR3 DNA follows: TGCGCCAGCAGCCACCCACCTCGGGGTCCTGAAGCTTTCTTT. It encodes CASSHPPRGPEAFF.

J is TRBJ2-1 and V is TRBV5-5; 10 bases align to TRBD1. The germline gives CDR1 SGHKS, CDR2 YYEKEE (reference sequence). The CDR3 runs 13 residues. Unmatched junction bases numbered 3, after V lost 2 bases and J lost 10 bases. CDR3 in amino acids: CASSFQGQGEQFF. The CDR3 coding sequence is TGTGCCAGCAGCTTCCAGGGACAGGGGGAGCAGTTCTTC.

This clone was seen a single time. The V gene is TRBV20-1, the J gene TRBJ1-4; D uncertain. V was trimmed by 3 bases and J by 8 bases, leaving 7 bases between them. The CDR3 consists of 11 residues. From germline, CDR1 is DFQATT and CDR2 SNEGSKA (reference sequence). Here the CDR3 DNA reads TGCAGTGCTAGGTTGGGGGAAAAACTGTTTTTT. It is translated as CSARLGEKLFF.

The J gene is TRBJ1-2, the V gene TRBV28; D is unresolved. The length of the CDR3 is 12 residues. Germline V lookup: CDR1 MDHEN, CDR2 SYDVKM. V lost 6 bases and J lost 8, with 13 bases in between. CDR3 loop: CASRKGLDGYTF. CDR3 coding DNA: TGTGCCAGCAGGAAGGGTCTTGACGGCTACACCTTC.

J is TRBJ1-1 and V is TRBV5-6, with a weak D call TRBD1 (6 bases). Trimming took 4 bases from V and 5 from J, leaving 18 bases between them. Germline lookup yields CDR1 SGHDT and CDR2 YYEEEE. The CDR3 covers 15 residues. The chain's CDR3 is CASSPDRGPRTEAFF. The CDR3 coding sequence is TGTGCCAGCAGCCCGGATCGGGGGCCAAGGACTGAAGCTTTCTTT.

This chain joins TRBV14 and TRBJ1-1, with D hard to call. V shed 4 bases and J shed 2 bases, with 8 bases lying between them. There are 13 residues in the CDR3. The V gene's germline CDR1 is SGHDN and CDR2 FVKESK. CDR3 nucleotides: TGTGCCAGCAGCCTCAGCCGTAACACTGAAGCTTTCTTT. This sequence encodes CASSLSRNTEAFF.

The chain carries TRBV12-3 or TRBV12-4 and TRBJ2-7; D may be TRBD1 or TRBD2 (6 bases each). The V and J ends lost 2 bases and 6 bases respectively, with 11 bases between them. This CDR3 is 13 amino acids long. CDR3 sequence (DNA): TGTGCCAGCAGTTTAAGGGGGGAAGGCGAGCAGTACTTC. Amino acids: CASSLRGEGEQYF.

On this clone: Additional DNA sequences in this sample encode the identical CDR3. The J gene is TRBJ2-3, the V gene TRBV12-3 or TRBV12-4; no reliable D call. Trimming left V 3 bases short and J 5 bases short, with 3 bases between. This CDR3 has 11 amino acids. CDR3 protein: CASSFGDTQYF. The CDR3 nucleotides read TGTGCCAGCAGTTTCGGAGATACGCAGTATTTT.

The chain uses TRBV7-3 and TRBJ2-3, with a possible D match to TRBD2 (5 bases). V lost 4 bases and J 6 bases, leaving 8 bases between the germline ends. Germline CDR1 reads SGHTA; CDR2 reads FQGTGA. The CDR3 consists of 12 residues. CDR3 sequence: CASSSPGDTQYF. In DNA form, the CDR3 reads TGTGCCAGCAGCTCTCCGGGGGATACGCAGTATTTT.

V and J are TRBV3-1 (or the pseudogene TRBV3-2) and TRBJ2-7, with 9 bases that match TRBD1. The germline V gene has CDR1 LGHDT and CDR2 YNNKEL (reference sequence). The CDR3 is 14 amino acids. V shed 3 bases, J shed 5 bases, and the junction held 5 bases outside the gene matches. The CDR3 here is CASSHQGQGDEQYF. CDR3 nucleotide sequence: TGTGCCAGCAGCCACCAGGGACAGGGAGACGAGCAGTACTTC.